A selection of T cell receptor beta chains follows, all from one sample in a study of blood T cells in healthy people across ages. Each CDR3 protein is one row after TCRdb ran MiXCR on the 5' RACE reads. Of under 2,000,000 distinct CDR3 sequences in the sample, 49% were seen once. Sequenced material: blood. The receptors come from a woman between 40 and 50 years old in good health. CDR3s leave out the opening cysteine and the closing phenylalanine or tryptophan. Each record gives: clone size, V gene, CDR3 protein. Where a row states a size, it is once, few, many or the class of an expanded clone; other rows omit it.

NA,TRBV28,ASSGAPNYGYT
NA,TRBV10-3,AIRATGSETQY
NA,TRBV20-1,SAGSDREGTDTQY
NA,TRBV15,ATREQGQYEQY
few,TRBV7-2,ASSRVGDSDLGETQY
many,TRBV10-3,ASGGLGETQY
NA,TRBV11-2,ASSPIGGFGQGGFLHNEQF
NA,TRBV12-3/TRBV12-4,ASSWPGQWAKNIQY
NA,TRBV7-6,ASSRAGDEQY
NA,TRBV20-1,SATGQGAETQY
NA,TRBV7-2,ASSPGDLAGGDTQY
NA,TRBV3-1,ASSQDLSGGGKNIQY
NA,TRBV27,ASSARQGADIQY
NA,TRBV10-3,AISEEGTSYNEQF
few,TRBV4-1,ASSHLTGDETQY
NA,TRBV10-3,AIRGSGDGTEAF
NA,TRBV2,ASTQDRGGREKLF
NA,TRBV6-4,ASSDSTRYEQY
NA,TRBV6-2/TRBV6-3,ASTPTLVGNEQF
NA,TRBV25-1,ASSDTSTSFQETQY
few,TRBV29-1,SVDPTGVTDTQY
few,TRBV29-1,SVKSEETQY